The 7 T cell receptor beta chains below were found in one sample sequenced in a study of shared clonotypes between healthy human individuals. Generated by immunoSEQ multiplex PCR, the TCRdb table keeps only in-frame clones and is missing some. The sample lists around 510,000 clones; 95% to 97% were seen once. Sequencing was carried out using naive CD4+ T cells sorted from blood. As to subset: CD45RA+ positively selected. These TCRs come from a woman in her thirties in good health.

The chain couples TRBV28 to TRBJ2-2; 7 nucleotides match TRBD2. The trim removed 7 bases at V and 4 bases at J, leaving 9 bases unmatched. This CDR3 contains 15 residues. Per the germline V gene, CDR1 is MDHEN and CDR2 is SYDVKM. This CDR3 reads CASTTGGSGTGELFF. The CDR3 region has the DNA TGTGCCAGCACCACCGGGGGGTCTGGCACCGGGGAGCTGTTTTTT.

This chain connects TRBV7-9 to TRBJ1-2; D unclear. The CDR3 is 12 amino acids. Trimming took 6 bases from V and 7 from J, leaving 12 bases between them. From germline, CDR1 is SEHNR and CDR2 FQNEAQ (reference sequence). CDR3 in DNA: TGTGCCAGCAGTTTGGAACAGACTGGCTACACCTTC. Its translation: CASSLEQTGYTF.

This chain connects TRBV27 to TRBJ1-1, with D perhaps matching TRBD1 (6 bases). The CDR3 spans 14 residues. Germline CDR1 reads MNHEY; CDR2 reads SMNVEV (reference sequence). V was trimmed by 5 bases and J by 6 bases, leaving 16 bases between them. The CDR3 sequence: CASSPNREASEAFF. CDR3 bases: TGTGCCAGCAGTCCCAACAGGGAAGCCTCTGAAGCTTTCTTT.

Of note for this clone: A junction boundary mismatches the germline segment, possibly from a read error. The gene calls are TRBV27 and TRBJ2-7; D is undetermined. CDR3 length: 13 residues. Germline V gene sequence: CDR1 MNHEY, CDR2 SMNVEV (reference sequence). CDR3 in amino acids: CASSLAVSNEQYF. Written as DNA, the CDR3 is TGTGCCAGCAGTTTAGCGGTCTCCAACGAGCAGTACTTC.

V usage is TRBV6-4 and J usage is TRBJ2-1, with 10 bases fitting TRBD1. Germline lookup yields CDR1 MRHNA and CDR2 SNTAGT. This CDR3 contains 18 residues. J lost 9 bases, V lost 1 base, and 15 bases had no gene match. The CDR3 here is CASSDWGRQGAPQVEQFF. The DNA of the CDR3 is TGTGCCAGCAGTGACTGGGGCAGACAGGGGGCACCCCAAGTTGAGCAGTTCTTC.

The chain couples TRBV6-1 to TRBJ2-3; 7 nucleotides match TRBD2. Germline V CDR1 and CDR2: MNHNS, SASEGT. J was trimmed by 0 bases and V by 2 bases; bases with no gene match: 2. The CDR3 has 15 amino acids. Here the CDR3 reads CASSESGTSTDTQYF. The CDR3 region has the DNA TGTGCCAGCAGTGAAAGCGGGACTAGCACAGATACGCAGTATTTT.

The CDR3 is CASSSSVSTDTQYF. CDR3 DNA sequence: TGTGCCAGCAGCTCTTCCGTCAGCACAGATACGCAGTATTTT. The J gene is TRBJ2-3, the V gene TRBV7-3; D not certain. Trimming stripped 4 bases from V and 0 bases from J, with 8 bases between. Germline-derived CDR1 and CDR2 are SGHTA and FQGTGA. This CDR3 comprises 14 residues.